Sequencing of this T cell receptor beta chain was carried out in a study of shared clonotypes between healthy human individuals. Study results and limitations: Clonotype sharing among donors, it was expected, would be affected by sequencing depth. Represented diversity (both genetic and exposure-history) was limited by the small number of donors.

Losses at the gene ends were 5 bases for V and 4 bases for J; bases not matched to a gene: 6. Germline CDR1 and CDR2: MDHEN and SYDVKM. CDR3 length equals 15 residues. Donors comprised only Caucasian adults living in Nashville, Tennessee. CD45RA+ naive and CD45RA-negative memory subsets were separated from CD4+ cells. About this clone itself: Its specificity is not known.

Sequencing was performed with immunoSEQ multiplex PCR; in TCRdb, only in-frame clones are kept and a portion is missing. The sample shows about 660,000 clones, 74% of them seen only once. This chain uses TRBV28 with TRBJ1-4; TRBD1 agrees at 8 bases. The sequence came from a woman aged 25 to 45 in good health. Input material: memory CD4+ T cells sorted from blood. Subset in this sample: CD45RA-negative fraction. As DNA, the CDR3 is TGTGCCAGCAGTCCCCGACAGGGGTTTAATGAAAAACTGTTTTTT. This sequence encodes CASSPRQGFNEKLFF.